This TCR beta chain is from a study of long-term antiretroviral therapy in people with HIV. Germline values: CDR1 SGHVS, CDR2 FQNEAQ. The CDR3 spans 16 residues. V was clipped by 1 base and J by 3 bases, with 10 bases between them. Researchers report immunoSEQ v3.0 was run at survey level. The method was immunoSEQ multiplex PCR; TCRdb's version includes in-frame clones alone and lacks a portion of them. The sample yields about 16,000 clones, about 95% seen once. This clonotype was obtained from a man aged 25 to 45 with HIV. This sequence joins TRBV7-8 and TRBJ2-6; D possibly corresponds to TRBD1 (5 bases). Specimen: unsorted PBMCs, collected more than 10 years after starting antiretroviral therapy. CDR3 DNA: TGTGCCAGCAGCTTAGGGGGCCGCGGTGGGGCCAACGTCCTGACTTTC. It specifies CASSLGGRGGANVLTF.